Below are 6 T cell receptor beta chains sequenced from a single sample in a study of cytomegalovirus exposure and HLA in healthy donors. The PCR ran on 60 Vbeta and 13 Jbeta primers. Method: immunoSEQ multiplex PCR; TCRdb's copy keeps in-frame clones and lacks some. The sample includes roughly 190,000 clones, approximately 82% seen only once; the top ten take 10% to 13%. Sequenced input: PBMCs. The receptor set was obtained from a woman aged 45-60 years in good health and CMV-seropositive.

This chain connects TRBV5-1 to TRBJ2-5; D uncertain. The DNA end is more similar to TRBJ2-7, so the J call may be wrong. There are 14 residues in the CDR3. In germline, CDR1 is SGHRS, CDR2 YFSETQ. CDR3 protein: CASSLALASYEQYF. The DNA of the CDR3 is TGCGCCAGCAGCTTGGCACTTGCCTCCTACGAGCAGTACTTC.

This chain connects TRBV6-5 to TRBJ1-2, with unresolved D. The CDR3 is 15 amino acids. Germline CDR1 and CDR2: MNHEY and SVGAGI. Trimming removed 4 bases from V and 4 bases from J, with 16 bases in between. The CDR3 loop is CASSSIRGLGYGYTF. The CDR3 DNA follows: TGTGCCAGCAGTTCAATCAGAGGGCTTGGCTATGGCTACACCTTC.

This clone was seen once. The gene calls are TRBV25-1 and TRBJ2-2, with 10 positions matching TRBD1. This CDR3 spans 15 amino acids. J lost 5 bases, V lost 5 bases, and 5 bases had no gene match. The germline V gene encodes CDR1 MGHDK and CDR2 SYGVNS. The CDR3 region is CASSTPGQGTGELFF. The CDR3, as DNA: TGTGCCAGCAGTACACCGGGACAGGGGACCGGGGAGCTGTTTTTT.

This sequence joins TRBV28 and TRBJ2-3, with unresolved D. V was pared by 4 bases and J by 2 bases, with 10 bases between. Germline V lookup: CDR1 MDHEN, CDR2 SYDVKM. This CDR3 comprises 14 residues. This CDR3 reads CASSSDLITDTQYF. The CDR3 coding sequence is TGTGCCAGCAGTTCCGACTTGATCACAGATACGCAGTATTTT.

V gene TRBV19 combines with J gene TRBJ1-3; no firm D call. Germline V lookup: CDR1 LNHDA, CDR2 SQIVND (reference sequence). V was pared by 7 bases and J by 0 bases, with 16 bases between. The CDR3 extends over 16 amino acids. The CDR3 protein is CASTTQHTASGNTIYF. The CDR3 DNA follows: TGTGCCAGTACCACACAGCACACCGCCTCTGGAAACACCATATATTTT.

This chain uses TRBV27 with TRBJ1-1; weak D call: TRBD1 (5 bases). Trimming removed 6 bases from V and 3 bases from J, with 14 bases in between. This CDR3 is 14 amino acids long. Germline V CDR1 and CDR2: MNHEY, SMNVEV (reference sequence). The CDR3 region is CASSVWGTHTEAFF. The CDR3 DNA sequence: TGTGCCAGCAGCGTATGGGGCACCCACACTGAAGCTTTCTTT.